Each of the 16 T cell receptor beta chains below was sequenced from the same sample in a study of shared clonotypes between healthy human individuals. TCRdb's copy holds only in-frame clones and misses some; the assay was immunoSEQ multiplex PCR. The profile shows more than 400,000 clones, about 78% of them singletons. Sample: PBMCs. The receptor set was obtained from a middle-aged woman in good health. Some clones in this sample may be carry-over from other donors' samples.

The rearrangement links TRBV28 to TRBJ2-1; D ambiguous. This CDR3 comprises 11 residues. With 6 bases removed from V and 4 bases from J, the gap between germline ends came to 4 bases. CDR1 and CDR2 (germline): MDHEN, SYDVKM. The CDR3 sequence: CASRGYNEQFF. CDR3 bases: TGTGCCAGCAGGGGTTACAATGAGCAGTTCTTC.

The J gene is TRBJ1-2, the V gene TRBV2; D gene uncertain. This CDR3 spans 14 amino acids. V lost 8 bases to trimming and J lost 8 bases, with 21 bases between them. Germline values: CDR1 SNHLY, CDR2 FYNNEI. This CDR3 reads CASLVPVWEWGYTF. The CDR3, as DNA: TGTGCCAGCCTTGTACCCGTGTGGGAGTGGGGCTACACCTTC.

The chain has TRBV2 and TRBJ2-1, with TRBD2 identical over 10 bases. Looked up from germline, CDR1 is SNHLY and CDR2 is FYNNEI. The CDR3 consists of 14 residues. V trimming: 6 bases; J trimming: 7 bases; junction bases outside the gene matches: 6. CDR3 sequence: CASRWTSGPNEQFF. The DNA of the CDR3 is TGTGCCAGCAGATGGACTAGCGGTCCGAATGAGCAGTTCTTC.

This clone was picked up many times. V is TRBV6-1 and J is TRBJ1-2; unclear D gene. Germline V CDR1 and CDR2: MNHNS, SASEGT. The V gene lost 7 bases and the J gene lost 0 bases, with 12 bases spanning the gap. The CDR3 is made up of 14 amino acids. CDR3 sequence: CASNGRSPNYGYTF. The CDR3 DNA reads TGTGCCAGCAACGGGAGGAGTCCTAACTATGGCTACACCTTC.

This chain links TRBV6-1 with TRBJ1-2; D might be TRBD1 (6 bases). The V gene's germline CDR1 is MNHNS and CDR2 SASEGT. The CDR3 extends over 15 amino acids. With 1 base removed from V and 5 bases from J, the gap between germline ends came to 14 bases. The chain's CDR3 is CASSEGQGLGYGYTF. The CDR3 DNA follows: TGTGCCAGCAGTGAAGGTCAGGGGCTAGGGTATGGCTACACCTTC.

The genes are TRBV7-8 and TRBJ2-5; D remains unclear. Trimming removed 9 bases from V and 0 bases from J, with 11 bases in between. CDR3 length equals 13 residues. Germline CDR1 and CDR2: SGHVS and FQNEAQ. CDR3 coding DNA: TGTGCCAGTGGAAAGGCCAACCAAGAGACCCAGTACTTC. Translation: CASGKANQETQYF.

The chain is built from TRBV11-2 and TRBJ2-1, with no clear D. Trimming left V 0 bases short and J 0 bases short, with 6 bases between. The CDR3 runs to 15 residues. The V gene's germline CDR1 is SGHAT and CDR2 FQNNGV. CDR3 in amino acids: CASSLEDRSYNEQFF. DNA of the CDR3: TGTGCCAGCAGCTTAGAGGACCGCTCCTACAATGAGCAGTTCTTC.

This sequence joins TRBV28 and TRBJ2-7; D gene uncertain. The CDR3 length is 15 residues. Germline-derived CDR1 and CDR2 are MDHEN and SYDVKM. The ends were cut back, 5 bases at V and 0 bases at J, with 14 bases in the middle. CDR3 loop: CASSTPASGSYEQYF. CDR3 sequence (DNA): TGTGCCAGCAGTACCCCAGCGTCCGGCTCCTACGAGCAGTACTTC.

A remark on this clone: Being one base from a much bigger clone, this may be a read error. The rearrangement links TRBV2 to TRBJ2-7; 8 bases are a match to TRBD2. The CDR3 consists of 18 residues. Germline V gene lookup returns CDR1 SNHLY and CDR2 FYNNEI. CDR3 nucleotide sequence: TGTGCCAGCAGTGAAGCGCTTCGGGGGGGTTCGCTTTCTGACGAGCAGTGCTTC. Its translation is CASSEALRGGSLSDEQCF.

As to this clone: The junction does not match germline at one end; this may be a read error. The chain joins TRBV2 to TRBJ2-5, with unresolved D. CDR3 length: 13 residues. The germline V gene has CDR1 SNHLY and CDR2 FYNNEI. This chain's CDR3 is CASSFLTEEAQYF. DNA for the CDR3: TGTGCCAGCAGTTTTTTAACGGAAGAGGCCCAGTACTTC.

The chain combines TRBV5-5 with TRBJ1-2; 11 nucleotides agree with TRBD1. CDR1 and CDR2 from the germline V gene are SGHKS and YYEKEE (reference sequence). V was pared by 4 bases and J by 5 bases, with 13 bases of the junction left unmatched. The CDR3 is 17 amino acids. This chain's CDR3 is CASSPGTGGKVRYGYTF. CDR3 sequence (DNA): TGTGCCAGCAGCCCGGGGACAGGGGGGAAGGTAAGGTATGGCTACACCTTC.

The chain employs TRBV5-1 and TRBJ2-1; 9 positions match TRBD2. This CDR3 region has 15 residues. Trimming at V came to 4 bases and at J to 4 bases, leaving 6 bases not matched to a gene. Germline loops: CDR1 SGHRS, CDR2 YFSETQ. The CDR3 DNA sequence: TGCGCCAGCAGCCCATTAGCGGGAGAGTACAATGAGCAGTTCTTC. Its translation: CASSPLAGEYNEQFF.

This rearrangement joins TRBV19 to TRBJ1-1; D remains ambiguous. The CDR3 spans 15 residues. Germline values: CDR1 LNHDA, CDR2 SQIVND (reference sequence). V was pared by 3 bases and J by 0 bases, with 11 bases between. CDR3 sequence: CASSIVNRVNTEAFF. DNA for the CDR3: TGTGCCAGTAGTATTGTCAACCGAGTGAACACTGAAGCTTTCTTT.

This clone has more than one count but fewer than ten. The gene calls are TRBV10-3 and TRBJ1-5; 9 bases are shared with TRBD1. The V and J ends lost 2 bases and 6 bases, in that order; junction bases with no gene match: 2. Germline lookup yields CDR1 ENHRY and CDR2 SYGVKD. This CDR3 comprises 14 residues. CDR3 sequence reads: CAISEGTGIQPQHF. The CDR3 nucleotides are TGTGCCATCAGTGAGGGGACAGGGATTCAGCCCCAGCATTTT.

A note on this clone: One base away lies a much larger clone, so this may be a sequencing read error. The rearrangement links TRBV11-2 to TRBJ1-1, with 10 bases matching TRBD1. Germline CDR1 SGHAT, CDR2 FQNNGV. CDR3 length: 15 residues. CDR3 in DNA: TGTGCCAGCAGCTCGACAGGGGGCATGAACACTAAAGCTTTCTTT. Translating it yields CASSSTGGMNTKAFF.

The chain uses TRBV9 and TRBJ2-3; perhaps TRBD1 as D (6 bases). With 4 bases removed from V and 4 bases from J, the gap between germline ends came to 13 bases. In germline, CDR1 is SGDLS, CDR2 YYNGEE. The CDR3 spans 14 residues. The CDR3 coding sequence is TGTGCCAGCAGCACGTCACAGGGCCCAGATACGCAGTATTTT. Amino acids: CASSTSQGPDTQYF.